These T cell receptor beta chains were read from a single sample in a study of blood T cell repertoires in COVID-19. Produced via immunoSEQ multiplex PCR; TCRdb's table is partial and in-frame only. The sample consists of approximately 110,000 clones, around 85% of them appearing once. Sequencing was performed on peripheral blood. The source is a woman older than 75 with COVID-19, enrolled during active disease. Each CDR3 is given with its conserved first and last residue.

j_call v_call cdr3_length cdr3_aa
TRBJ2-3 TRBV5-8 15 CASSFSPGFTDTQYF
TRBJ2-5 TRBV5-1 14 CASSKGTDQETQYF
TRBJ2-5 TRBV5-1 16 CASSLAGTGGEETQYF
TRBJ2-4 TRBV19 18 CASSKGLAGLLAKNIQYF
TRBJ2-1 TRBV3-1/TRBV3-2 15 CASSQEGRSYNEQFF
TRBJ2-3 TRBV7-6 13 CASSLKGGDTQYF
TRBJ2-7 TRBV28 16 CASRNTDGTGINEQYF
TRBJ1-6 TRBV27 15 CASSFKSGDSSPLHF
TRBJ2-2 TRBV5-1 16 CASRPTSGSNTGELFF
TRBJ2-1 TRBV27 17 CASCSWSPTGGCNEQFF
TRBJ1-2 TRBV28 13 CASSFSDSYGYTF
TRBJ1-6 TRBV28 15 CATGGRPRRDSPLHF
TRBJ2-4 TRBV12-3/TRBV12-4 13 CASSPRTGRIQYF
TRBJ1-6 TRBV15 17 CATSRDKRDFYNSPLHF
TRBJ2-5 TRBV5-3 13 CARSLPRGETQYF
TRBJ2-6 TRBV13 15 CASWMRSSGANVLTF
TRBJ2-3 TRBV4-2 15 CASSQATGATDTQYF
TRBJ1-1 TRBV7-8 16 CASSFSGGSQNTEAFF
TRBJ2-7 TRBV6-1 16 CASSEPVGRQIYEQYF
TRBJ1-1 TRBV2 12 CASRNDRRQAFF
TRBJ1-5 TRBV19 16 CASSTGTGGYSQPQHF
TRBJ2-2 TRBV9 16 CASSARLAGNTGELFF
TRBJ2-6 TRBV18 14 CASAIASGANVLTF
TRBJ2-1 TRBV11-2 12 CASTAYIGEQFF
TRBJ2-5 TRBV20-1 15 CSASPRDRGRGDQYF
TRBJ1-4 TRBV6-1 16 CASSDGKRTGNEKLFF
TRBJ1-4 TRBV19 16 CASSPVLRDSKRKLFF
TRBJ2-1 TRBV7-6 20 CASSPRGLTGLAGGPNEQFF
TRBJ2-5 TRBV11-2 14 CASSLDNFQETQYF
TRBJ2-1 TRBV7-2 15 CASSQTGLVGDEQFF
TRBJ1-1 TRBV7-8 14 CASRPGTPNTEAFF
TRBJ2-5 TRBV6-5 14 CASSYVDGGETQYF
TRBJ2-7 TRBV6-2/TRBV6-3 14 CASSYYGVNYEQYF
TRBJ1-1 TRBV7-9 14 CASSLGQADTEAFF
TRBJ2-5 TRBV5-1 14 CASRREGPLETQYF
TRBJ2-5 TRBV12-3/TRBV12-4 12 CASSLSEETQYF
TRBJ1-1 TRBV7-2 14 CASSFTGGTGEAFF
TRBJ2-3 TRBV6-6 17 CASSPWTSGRGTDTQYF
TRBJ2-1 TRBV5-1 14 CASSPSPRRDEQFF
TRBJ2-7 TRBV18 12 CASSPSSGEQYF
TRBJ1-5 TRBV6-2/TRBV6-3 15 CASSPAGSWNQPQHF
TRBJ1-1 TRBV11-2 11 CASSEQVEAFF
TRBJ1-3 TRBV28 16 CASSSNDRGTGNTIYF
TRBJ2-1 TRBV6-2/TRBV6-3 17 CASSYMGGLAANNEQFF
TRBJ1-2 TRBV7-8 14 CASSLRPGGFGYTF
TRBJ1-1 TRBV11-2 15 CASSLVGSASTEAFF
TRBJ2-1 TRBV3-1/TRBV3-2 18 CASSQGKCSSGRYNEQFF
TRBJ2-2 TRBV5-6 16 CASSSPRDRLTGELFF
TRBJ1-3 TRBV6-5 16 CASSSLKTGSGNTIYF
TRBJ2-7 TRBV6-6 16 CASSYGASGGLGEQYF
TRBJ1-1 TRBV28 11 CASSPRTEAFF
TRBJ1-5 TRBV5-6 16 CASSLAAGSSNQPQHF
TRBJ2-1 TRBV25-1 15 CASSELWTGKNEQFF